The rows below give T cell receptor beta chains drawn from one sample of a study of beta chain features in type 1 diabetes. Repertoires were generated with immunoSEQ multiplex PCR, while TCRdb's copy carries only in-frame clones and drops some. The repertoire holds around 300,000 clones, with around 13% as singletons. Input material: central memory CD4+ T cells from blood. Receptor source: a man in his thirties or forties in good health. The CDR3 runs from the conserved cysteine through the conserved F or W. Each record gives: clone size, CDR3 length, J gene, D gene, V gene, CDR3 DNA, CDR3 protein. The D gene is left open where the match is weak. Not all rows give a size; the values are once, few, many and, for expanded clones, a class.

size: .; length: 15; J: TRBJ2-2; D: TRBD1; V: TRBV14; DNA: TGTGCCAGCAGCCGGGACAGGGGGCGGACCGGGGAGCTGTTTTTT; CDR3: CASSRDRGRTGELFF
size: .; length: 15; J: TRBJ2-1; D: .; V: TRBV4-1; DNA: TGCGCCAGCAGCCAAGAGGGAAGGACAACGGGTGAGCAGTTCTTC; CDR3: CASSQEGRTTGEQFF
size: few; length: 13; J: TRBJ1-1; D: .; V: TRBV7-2; DNA: TGCGCCAGCAGCCAAGATCCCTTAACAGCAGCTTTCTTT; CDR3: CASSQDPLTAAFF
size: .; length: 20; J: TRBJ2-3; D: .; V: TRBV28; DNA: TGTGCCAGCAGTTCCCGCCTTACCATCGTCGGGACCTCTAGCACAGATACGCAGTATTTT; CDR3: CASSSRLTIVGTSSTDTQYF
size: few; length: 10; J: TRBJ2-1; D: TRBD2; V: TRBV30; DNA: TGTGCCTCTAGCGGGGCAGTATGGTTCTTC; CDR3: CASSGAVWFF
size: few; length: 16; J: TRBJ2-1; D: TRBD2; V: TRBV27; DNA: TGTGCCAGCAGTTTAATGGGCGGGGGGGGATACAATGAGCAGTTCTTC; CDR3: CASSLMGGGGYNEQFF
size: .; length: 13; J: TRBJ1-2; D: .; V: TRBV6-1; DNA: TGTGCCAGCAGTGACAGGGCCTACTATGGCTACACCTTC; CDR3: CASSDRAYYGYTF
size: .; length: 15; J: TRBJ2-2; D: .; V: TRBV5-5; DNA: TGTGCCAGCAGCTCCAGGGGATTTAACACCGGGGAGCTGTTTTTT; CDR3: CASSSRGFNTGELFF
size: .; length: 16; J: TRBJ2-3; D: TRBD2; V: TRBV14; DNA: TGTGCCAGCAGCCAAGGTCCAGCGGGGGTGGCAGATACGCAGTATTTT; CDR3: CASSQGPAGVADTQYF
size: few; length: 16; J: TRBJ2-2; D: .; V: TRBV4-1; DNA: TGCGCCAGCAGAATTGGGGTGGGAGCGAACACCGGGGAGCTGTTTTTT; CDR3: CASRIGVGANTGELFF
size: few; length: 16; J: TRBJ1-1; D: .; V: TRBV5-1; DNA: TGCGCCAGCAGCTCGTTTGGGGGAAAGATGAACACTGAAGCTTTCTTT; CDR3: CASSSFGGKMNTEAFF
size: few; length: 15; J: TRBJ1-6; D: .; V: TRBV7-2; DNA: TGTGCCAGCAGCTTAAGGCAGGTGGATAATTCACCCCTCCACTTT; CDR3: CASSLRQVDNSPLHF
size: few; length: 13; J: TRBJ2-5; D: .; V: TRBV7-2; DNA: TGTGCCAGCAACCGGGGGAGCAAAGAGACCCAGTACTTC; CDR3: CASNRGSKETQYF
size: many; length: 15; J: TRBJ2-7; D: TRBD1; V: TRBV5-1; DNA: TGCGCCAGCAGCACGAGACAGGGGGCAAGCTACGAGCAGTACTTC; CDR3: CASSTRQGASYEQYF
size: .; length: 14; J: TRBJ2-7; D: .; V: TRBV4-3; DNA: TGCGCCAGCAGCCAAGTATTGGGACTTAACGAGCAGTACTTC; CDR3: CASSQVLGLNEQYF
size: .; length: 14; J: TRBJ2-3; D: .; V: TRBV7-8; DNA: TGTGCCAGCAGCTTAGAGGCGACCTTGGCTACGCAGTATTTT; CDR3: CASSLEATLATQYF
size: few; length: 15; J: TRBJ1-1; D: .; V: TRBV5-1; DNA: TGCGCCAGCAGCTTGGAAGGGACTCTGAACACTGAAGCTTTCTTT; CDR3: CASSLEGTLNTEAFF
size: .; length: 14; J: TRBJ1-1; D: .; V: TRBV5-1; DNA: TGCGCCAGCAGCTTGGGGCAAAAGAACACTGAAGCTTTCTTT; CDR3: CASSLGQKNTEAFF
size: few; length: 14; J: TRBJ2-7; D: .; V: TRBV7-2; DNA: TGTGCCAGCAGCCTCGCACAGGGTCCCTACGAGCAGTACTTC; CDR3: CASSLAQGPYEQYF
size: .; length: 13; J: TRBJ2-5; D: .; V: TRBV11-2; DNA: TGTGCCAGCAGCTTAAACAGGGATGGGACCCAGTACTTC; CDR3: CASSLNRDGTQYF
size: few; length: 13; J: TRBJ2-3; D: .; V: TRBV18; DNA: TGTGCCAGCTCACCACGGGAGTCAGATACGCAGTATTTT; CDR3: CASSPRESDTQYF
size: many; length: 17; J: TRBJ2-1; D: TRBD1; V: TRBV7-9; DNA: TGTGCCAGCAGCCCCAAGGGACAGGGGCTTCAGGGAGGTGAGCAGTTCTTC; CDR3: CASSPKGQGLQGGEQFF
size: few; length: 15; J: TRBJ2-1; D: .; V: TRBV14; DNA: TGTGCCAGCAGCCAGCATATTCGGGCCTACAATGAGCAGTTCTTC; CDR3: CASSQHIRAYNEQFF
size: .; length: 13; J: TRBJ1-5; D: .; V: TRBV29-1; DNA: TGCTCAGTGGGGGGGACAAGCGATCAGCCCCAGCATTTT; CDR3: CSVGGTSDQPQHF
size: .; length: 15; J: TRBJ1-1; D: .; V: TRBV15; DNA: TGTGCCACCAGCAGAGATTTGGGGGGGGACACTGAAGCTTTCTTT; CDR3: CATSRDLGGDTEAFF
size: few; length: 15; J: TRBJ1-5; D: .; V: TRBV7-8; DNA: TGTGCCAGCAGTGGGGGAGGGCCTCCCAATCAGCCCCAGCATTTT; CDR3: CASSGGGPPNQPQHF
size: few; length: 13; J: TRBJ1-1; D: .; V: TRBV23-1; DNA: TGCGCCAGGACTGTTTTCACTACGGCAGCCGCTTTCTTT; CDR3: CARTVFTTAAAFF